This TCR beta chain is from a study of blood T cell repertoires in COVID-19. TCRdb's copy holds only in-frame clones and misses some; the assay was immunoSEQ multiplex PCR. The table lists roughly 180,000 clones, 86% of them singletons. The V and J ends lost 4 bases and 3 bases, in that order; junction bases with no gene match: 14. The CDR3 is 18 residues long. The sample taken for sequencing was PBMCs or T cells enriched from blood (not recorded which). The receptor's source is a woman under 40 who had recovered from COVID-19. The chain links TRBV23-1 to TRBJ2-1, with 8 nucleotides matching TRBD1. TRBV23-1 is marked as an open reading frame, function uncertain. CDR3 residues: CASSLTGKGQEHYNEQFF. CDR3 in DNA: TGCGCCAGCAGTCTAACCGGAAAGGGACAGGAGCACTACAATGAGCAGTTCTTC.